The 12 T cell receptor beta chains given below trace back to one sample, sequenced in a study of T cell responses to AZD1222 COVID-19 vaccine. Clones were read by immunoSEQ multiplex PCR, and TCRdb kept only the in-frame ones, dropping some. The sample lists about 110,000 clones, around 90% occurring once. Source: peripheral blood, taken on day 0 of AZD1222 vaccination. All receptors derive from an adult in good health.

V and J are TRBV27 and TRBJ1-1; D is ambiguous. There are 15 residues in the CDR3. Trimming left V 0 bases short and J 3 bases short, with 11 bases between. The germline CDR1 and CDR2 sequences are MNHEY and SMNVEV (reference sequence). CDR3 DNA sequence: TGTGCCAGCAGTTTATCGACAACCCCGGACACTGAAGCTTTCTTT. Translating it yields CASSLSTTPDTEAFF.

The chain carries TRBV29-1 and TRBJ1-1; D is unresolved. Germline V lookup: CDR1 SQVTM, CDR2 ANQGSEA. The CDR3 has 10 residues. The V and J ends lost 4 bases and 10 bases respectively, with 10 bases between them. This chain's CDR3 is CSVVGSGAFF. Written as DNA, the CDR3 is TGCAGCGTTGTTGGATCTGGAGCTTTCTTT.

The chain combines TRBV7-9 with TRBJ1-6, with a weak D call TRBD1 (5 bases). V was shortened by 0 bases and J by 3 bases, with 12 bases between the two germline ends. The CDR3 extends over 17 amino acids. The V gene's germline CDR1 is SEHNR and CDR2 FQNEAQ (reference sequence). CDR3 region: CASSLAPAGDYNSPLHF. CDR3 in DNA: TGTGCCAGCAGCTTAGCGCCAGCGGGGGACTATAATTCACCCCTCCACTTT.

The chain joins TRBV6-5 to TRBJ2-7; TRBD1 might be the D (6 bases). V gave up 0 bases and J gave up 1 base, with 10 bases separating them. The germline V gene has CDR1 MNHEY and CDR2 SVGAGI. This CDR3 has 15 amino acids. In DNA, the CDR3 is TGTGCCAGCAGTTACTCGAGGGACACATCCTACGAGCAGTACTTC. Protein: CASSYSRDTSYEQYF.

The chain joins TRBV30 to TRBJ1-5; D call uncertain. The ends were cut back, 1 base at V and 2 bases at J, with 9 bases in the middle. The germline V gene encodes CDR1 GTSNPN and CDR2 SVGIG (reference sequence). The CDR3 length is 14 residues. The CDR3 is CAWSASVGNQPQHF. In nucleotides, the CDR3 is TGTGCCTGGAGTGCATCGGTCGGCAATCAGCCCCAGCATTTT.

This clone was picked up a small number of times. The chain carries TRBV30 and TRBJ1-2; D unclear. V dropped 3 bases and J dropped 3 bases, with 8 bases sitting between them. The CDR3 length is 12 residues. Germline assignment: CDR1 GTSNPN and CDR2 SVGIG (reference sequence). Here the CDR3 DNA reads TGTGCCTGGAGACTAGGGTACTATGGCTACACCTTC. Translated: CAWRLGYYGYTF. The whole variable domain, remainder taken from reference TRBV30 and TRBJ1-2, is SQTIHQWPATLVQPVGSPLSLECTVEGTSNPNLYWYRQAAGRGLQLLFYSVGIGQISSEVPQNLSASRPQDRQFILSSKKLLLSDSGFYLCAWRLGYYGYTFGSGTRLTVV.

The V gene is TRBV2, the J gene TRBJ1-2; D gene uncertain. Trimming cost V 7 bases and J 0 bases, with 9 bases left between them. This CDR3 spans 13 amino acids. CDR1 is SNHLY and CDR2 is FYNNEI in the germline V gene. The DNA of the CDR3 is TGTGCCAGCAAGGATGATACTAACTATGGCTACACCTTC. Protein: CASKDDTNYGYTF.

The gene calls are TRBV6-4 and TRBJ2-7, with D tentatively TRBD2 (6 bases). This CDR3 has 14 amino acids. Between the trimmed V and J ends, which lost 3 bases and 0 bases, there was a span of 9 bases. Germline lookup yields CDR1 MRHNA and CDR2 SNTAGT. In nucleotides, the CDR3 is TGTGCCAGCAGTGAGGTGACTAGCTCCTACGAGCAGTACTTC. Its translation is CASSEVTSSYEQYF.

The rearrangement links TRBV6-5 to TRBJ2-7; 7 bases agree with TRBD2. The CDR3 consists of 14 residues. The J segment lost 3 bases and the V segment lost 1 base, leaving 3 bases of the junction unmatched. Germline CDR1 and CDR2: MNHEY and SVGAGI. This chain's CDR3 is CASSYWEGDYEQYF. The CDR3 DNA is TGTGCCAGCAGTTACTGGGAGGGAGACTACGAGCAGTACTTC.

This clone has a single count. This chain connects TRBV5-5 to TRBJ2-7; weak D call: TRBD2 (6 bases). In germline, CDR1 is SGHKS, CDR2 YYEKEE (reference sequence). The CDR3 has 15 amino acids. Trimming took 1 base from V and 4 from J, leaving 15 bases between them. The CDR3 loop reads CASSLSLGGSYEQYF. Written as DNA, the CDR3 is TGTGCCAGCAGCTTGTCACTGGGGGGTTCGTACGAGCAGTACTTC.

The CDR3 DNA is TGTGCCAGCAGTTTCGACAGGAACTATGGCTACACCTTC. This translates into CASSFDRNYGYTF. This chain links TRBV14 with TRBJ1-2, with D possibly being TRBD1 (6 bases). V was shortened by 6 bases and J by 2 bases, with 10 bases between the two germline ends. Germline lookup yields CDR1 SGHDN and CDR2 FVKESK. The CDR3 extends over 13 amino acids.

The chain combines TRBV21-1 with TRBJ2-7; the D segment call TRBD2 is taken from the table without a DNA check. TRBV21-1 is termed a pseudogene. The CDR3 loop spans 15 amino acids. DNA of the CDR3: TGTGCCAGCAGCAAAGGTGATAGTAACGCCTACGAGCAGTACTTC. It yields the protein CASSKGDSNAYEQYF.